Listed below are T cell receptor beta chains from one sample, sequenced in a study of CD8+ T cells in alopecia areata. Using immunoSEQ multiplex PCR, the repertoire was profiled, and TCRdb retains in-frame clones only, with some absent. This sample carries around 100,000 clones, roughly 50% of them seen once, and the ten largest clones take around 8.8%. Sequencing was done on a sample of CD4+ T cells sorted from blood. The receptor source for this set is a human donor in good health. Each CDR3 is given with its conserved first and last residue. Each record gives: clone size, D gene, J gene, V gene, CDR3 DNA, CDR3 protein. The D gene is left open where the match is weak. The size field is filled for only some rows; it gives once, few, many or a size class.

few | TRBD1 | TRBJ2-2 | TRBV5-1 | TGCGCCAGCAGCGGAAGGACAGGGGGCGCGATCGGGGAGCTGTTTTTT | CASSGRTGGAIGELFF
NA | NA | TRBJ2-1 | TRBV11-3 | TGTGCCAGCAGCTTAGACGGTGGGGATGAGCAGTTCTTC | CASSLDGGDEQFF
few | NA | TRBJ1-6 | TRBV9 | TGTGCCAGCAGCGTTACGCCGGCAGGGTGGACTTCACCCCTCCACTTT | CASSVTPAGWTSPLHF
NA | TRBD1 | TRBJ2-3 | TRBV25-1 | TGTGCCTCCCAATGGTCCCACAGGGGCACTGCACGGAATACGCAGTATTTT | CASQWSHRGTARNTQYF
NA | NA | TRBJ2-7 | TRBV7-9 | TGTGCCAGCAGCATGGACCATAGTCTACGGGAGCAGTACTTC | CASSMDHSLREQYF
NA | NA | TRBJ1-3 | TRBV5-6 | TGTGCCAGCAGCGCGTACCTCAGGGGCGGAAACACCATATATTTT | CASSAYLRGGNTIYF
once | TRBD1 | TRBJ2-5 | TRBV13 | TGTGCCAGCAACTACAGGGGGCTATCCCAAGAGACCCAGTACTTC | CASNYRGLSQETQYF
once | TRBD1 | TRBJ2-7 | TRBV28 | TGTGCCAGCAGTTCGCCCGGGACAGGGGGCTACGAGCAGTACTTC | CASSSPGTGGYEQYF
few | NA | TRBJ2-7 | TRBV4-1 | TGCGCCAGCAGCCAGGGACCGGGACAATCGTCCTACGAGCAGTACTTC | CASSQGPGQSSYEQYF
NA | TRBD2 | TRBJ2-2 | TRBV5-1 | TGCGCCAGCAGCTCCCCCCGGGCTAGCGGGAACCGAAACACCGGGGAGCTGTTTTTT | CASSSPRASGNRNTGELFF
NA | NA | TRBJ2-5 | TRBV29-1 | TGCAGCGTGAGGCAGGACGGATCTCAAGAGACCCAGTACTTC | CSVRQDGSQETQYF
few | NA | TRBJ2-6 | TRBV4-2 | TGTGCCAGCAGCCAAGATCCCTCTGGGGCCAACGTCCTGACTTTC | CASSQDPSGANVLTF
NA | NA | TRBJ1-2 | TRBV5-1 | TGCGCCAGCAAGCCGTCAACGGCAGATCACTATGGCTACACCTTC | CASKPSTADHYGYTF
few | NA | TRBJ1-2 | TRBV6-6 | TGTGCCAGCAGCGCCCCAGGGGTTCCTAACTATGGCTACACCTTC | CASSAPGVPNYGYTF
few | NA | TRBJ2-5 | TRBV30 | TGTGCCTGGAGTGTAGGGGGGCCGAAGACCCAGTACTTC | CAWSVGGPKTQYF
NA | NA | TRBJ2-2 | TRBV28 | TGTGCCAGCAGGAAGGGGGGGAACACCGGGGAGCTGTTTTTT | CASRKGGNTGELFF
NA | TRBD1 | TRBJ1-3 | TRBV6-5 | TGTGCCAGCAGCCGCGACAGGGGCTCTGGAAACACCATATATTTT | CASSRDRGSGNTIYF
NA | TRBD1 | TRBJ2-3 | TRBV15 | TGTGCCACCAGCAGCCGGACAGGGAAGTGGGAAGATACGCAGTATTTT | CATSSRTGKWEDTQYF
NA | NA | TRBJ2-3 | TRBV11-2 | TGTGCCAGCAGCCCCGGTCGAGATACGCAGTATTTT | CASSPGRDTQYF
NA | NA | TRBJ1-5 | TRBV4-1 | TGCGCCAGCAGCCAAGATCCGTCCCGCAATCAGCCCCAGCATTTT | CASSQDPSRNQPQHF
NA | NA | TRBJ1-1 | TRBV7-3 | TGTGCCAGCAGCTTACAGGGTGGGAGGACTGAAGCTTTCTTT | CASSLQGGRTEAFF
NA | TRBD2 | TRBJ2-7 | TRBV29-1 | TGCAGCGTTGAAGACATCCTCGGTAGCGGGGGTTACGAGCAGTACTTC | CSVEDILGSGGYEQYF
few | TRBD1 | TRBJ2-7 | TRBV6-6 | TGTGCCAGCAGACGTACCGGGACAGGGGCCTACGAGCAGTACTTC | CASRRTGTGAYEQYF
NA | NA | TRBJ2-6 | TRBV25-1 | TGTGCCAGCAGTGACCCCTCGCGACCCCACTCTGGGGCCAACGTCCTGACTTTC | CASSDPSRPHSGANVLTF
once | NA | TRBJ1-2 | TRBV6-6 | TGTGCCAGCGGGAATCCAGGGACGGGGGACTATGGCTACACCTTC | CASGNPGTGDYGYTF
NA | NA | TRBJ2-2 | TRBV30 | TGTGCCTGGAGTGTACAGTCGACTAACACCGGGGAGCTGTTTTTT | CAWSVQSTNTGELFF
NA | NA | TRBJ2-4 | TRBV23-1 | TGCGCCAGCAGTCAATCGGAGGCGGGGCCATTTTTAGCCAAAAACATTCAGTACTTC | CASSQSEAGPFLAKNIQYF
few | NA | TRBJ1-6 | TRBV5-4 | TGTGCCAGCACCAGCGGGGGGGAATATTCACCCCTCCACTTT | CASTSGGEYSPLHF
NA | TRBD2 | TRBJ2-5 | TRBV7-7 | TGTGCTAGCGGGGCAGGCCAAGAGACCCAGTACTTC | CASGAGQETQYF
NA | NA | TRBJ1-2 | TRBV14 | TGTGCCAGCAGCCAAGTAGCCAGACAGCCTCTTAACTATGGCTACACCTTC | CASSQVARQPLNYGYTF
NA | TRBD2 | TRBJ2-5 | TRBV7-2 | TGTGCCAGCAGCTTAGTGGGGTTGAAGGGGCTAGCGGGTCCTACCCAGTACTTC | CASSLVGLKGLAGPTQYF
few | NA | TRBJ2-5 | TRBV7-2 | TGTGCCAGCAGCCGCCTGGGCCAAGAGACCCAGTACTTC | CASSRLGQETQYF
NA | NA | TRBJ2-7 | TRBV6-5 | TGTGCCAGCAGTTATTCCGGGCTCCCCCTCTACGAGCAGTACTTC | CASSYSGLPLYEQYF
NA | TRBD2 | TRBJ2-5 | TRBV27 | TGTGCCAGCAGGCCCGGGGGGGCCCGCGAGACCCAGTACTTC | CASRPGGARETQYF
NA | TRBD2 | TRBJ2-3 | TRBV19 | TGTGCCAGTACCACTCGCCGGACTAGCAAAGACACAGATACGCAGTATTTT | CASTTRRTSKDTDTQYF